Following are 29 T cell receptor beta chains from one sample sequenced in a study of PD-1 blockade in classical Hodgkin lymphoma. Profiled with immunoSEQ multiplex PCR; TCRdb holds only in-frame clones, not every one. Among 25,000 to 35,000 clones listed, 70% were seen once. Each of the patients experienced relapse following autologous stem cell transplantation, and their brentuximab vedotin exposure differed. Sequenced here: peripheral blood mononuclear cells (PBMCs), sampled before the second cycle of nivolumab. The receptors shown here come from a human donor with classical Hodgkin lymphoma.

The rearrangement uses TRBV28 and TRBJ2-2; D is uncertain. The germline V gene has CDR1 MDHEN and CDR2 SYDVKM. The CDR3 is 17 residues long. V dropped 7 bases and J dropped 1 base, with 19 bases sitting between them. In nucleotides, the CDR3 is TGTGCCAGCACCAAAATTCTGGCAGTCAGGAACACCGGGGAGCTGTTTTTT. This gives the protein CASTKILAVRNTGELFF. Variable domain in full (rest from reference TRBV28 and TRBJ2-2): DVKVTQSSRYLVKRTGEKVFLECVQDMDHENMFWYRQDPGLGLRLIYFSYDVKMKEKGDIPEGYSVSREKKERFSLILESASTNQTSMYLCASTKILAVRNTGELFFGEGSRLTVL.

The chain is built from TRBV6-1 and TRBJ2-2, with D tentatively TRBD2 (5 bases). This CDR3 has 12 amino acids. The germline V gene has CDR1 MNHNS and CDR2 SASEGT. V lost 8 bases and J lost 7, with 11 bases in between. CDR3 sequence (DNA): TGTGCCAGCGGTAGAGGGTACGGGGAGCTGTTTTTT. Protein sequence: CASGRGYGELFF.

This chain uses TRBV6-7 with TRBJ2-2; TRBD1 might be the D (6 bases). TRBV6-7 is recorded as an ORF, its role being uncertain. V lost 4 bases and J lost 1, with 10 bases in between. The CDR3 has 15 residues. CDR3 nucleotides: TGTGCCAGCAGTTCCCGGGACAAGAACACCGGGGAGCTGTTTTTT. Its translation is CASSSRDKNTGELFF.

The V and J genes are TRBV9 and TRBJ2-1, with 11 bases aligning to TRBD2. Per germline, CDR1 SGDLS and CDR2 YYNGEE. This CDR3 is 14 amino acids long. The junction had 0 bases not matched to a gene; V was cut back by 2 bases and J by 5 bases. The chain's CDR3 is CASSVSGGDNEQFF. The CDR3 region has the DNA TGTGCCAGCAGCGTTAGCGGGGGGGACAATGAGCAGTTCTTC.

CDR3 loop: CASSSQGNTEAFF. The CDR3 bases are TGTGCCAGCAGTTCGCAGGGGAACACTGAAGCTTTCTTT. The chain combines TRBV7-9 with TRBJ1-1; D possibly corresponds to TRBD1 (5 bases). Germline V CDR1 and CDR2: SEHNR, FQNEAQ (reference sequence). V lost 6 bases, J lost 1 base, and 9 bases lay in between. This CDR3 has 13 amino acids.

This sequence joins TRBV14 and TRBJ1-1; TRBD1 aligns across 7 bases. Looked up from germline, CDR1 is SGHDN and CDR2 is FVKESK. CDR3 length: 13 amino acids. V trimming: 4 bases; J trimming: 5 bases; junction bases outside the gene matches: 4. CDR3 nucleotide sequence: TGTGCCAGCAGCCGACAGGGCGGGACTGAAGCTTTCTTT. Translated: CASSRQGGTEAFF. Supplemented by reference TRBV14 and TRBJ1-1, the full variable domain reads EAGVTQFPSHSVIEKGQTVTLRCDPISGHDNLYWYRRVMGKEIKFLLHFVKESKQDESGMPNNRFLAERTGGTYSTLKVQPAELEDSGVYFCASSRQGGTEAFFGQGTRLTVV.

This sequence joins TRBV4-1 and TRBJ2-3; D possibly corresponds to TRBD1 (5 bases). The V end lost 4 bases, the J end lost 0 bases, and 26 bases lay between the germline ends. The germline V gene has CDR1 MGHRA and CDR2 YSYEKL. The CDR3 contains 20 residues. The CDR3 here is CASSRALGVPLTFSTDTQYF. In DNA form, the CDR3 reads TGCGCCAGCAGCCGAGCCTTAGGGGTCCCACTTACATTTAGCACAGATACGCAGTATTTT.

This chain uses TRBV6-5 with TRBJ2-1; TRBD1 aligns across 8 bases. This CDR3 is built from 13 residues. Germline CDR1 MNHEY, CDR2 SVGAGI. J gave up 10 bases and V 4 bases, and 6 bases lay outside the gene matches. In DNA, the CDR3 is TGTGCCAGCAGTTCCTACGGACAGGGAGAGCAGTTCTTC. Translation gives CASSSYGQGEQFF.

The count of this clone is one. The genes are TRBV19 and TRBJ1-4; D call uncertain. The length of the CDR3 is 15 residues. V was trimmed by 9 bases and J by 4 bases, leaving 18 bases between them. CDR1 is LNHDA and CDR2 is SQIVND in the germline V gene (reference sequence). CDR3 sequence (DNA): TGTGCCAGCGCGACCGCGGGCACCGATAATGAAAAACTGTTTTTT. Translating gives CASATAGTDNEKLFF.

Only a few counts were recorded for this clone. The gene calls are TRBV25-1 and TRBJ1-4; TRBD1 might be the D (5 bases). The CDR3 covers 16 residues. V was trimmed by 3 bases and J by 2 bases, leaving 13 bases between them. Germline values: CDR1 MGHDK, CDR2 SYGVNS. The CDR3 nucleotides read TGTGCCAGCAGTGACCTACGGGACCATACTAATGAAAAACTGTTTTTT. Its translation: CASSDLRDHTNEKLFF.

This chain uses TRBV29-1 with TRBJ2-5; possibly TRBD2 for D (6 bases). Trimming stripped 7 bases from V and 4 bases from J, with 19 bases between. CDR1 and CDR2 from the germline V gene are SQVTM and ANQGSEA. The CDR3 sequence is 14 residues long. The CDR3 DNA is TGCAGCGCCCCCCGGGACTCAGGCGGAGAGACCCAGTACTTC. It encodes CSAPRDSGGETQYF.

This clone was detected only a few times. V usage is TRBV19 and J usage is TRBJ1-5, with 9 bases identical to TRBD1. Germline loops: CDR1 LNHDA, CDR2 SQIVND (reference sequence). With V trimmed by 3 bases and J by 3 bases, 9 bases remained unmatched. The CDR3 spans 17 residues. The CDR3 spells CASSITSWDRVNQPQHF. CDR3 coding DNA: TGTGCCAGTAGTATCACAAGCTGGGACAGGGTCAATCAGCCCCAGCATTTT.

The chain is built from TRBV2 and TRBJ2-3, with D unclear. Trimming cost V 3 bases and J 2 bases, with 6 bases left between them. The CDR3 totals 13 residues. Germline lookup yields CDR1 SNHLY and CDR2 FYNNEI. Here the CDR3 reads CASSDRNTDTQYF. The CDR3 nucleotides read TGTGCCAGCAGTGACAGGAACACAGATACGCAGTATTTT. Full variable domain (outside the CDR3, taken from reference TRBV2 and TRBJ2-3): EPEVTQTPSHQVTQMGQEVILRCVPISNHLYFYWYRQILGQKVEFLVSFYNNEISEKSEIFDDQFSVERPDGSNFTLKIRSTKLEDSAMYFCASSDRNTDTQYFGPGTRLTVL.

In this sample, this clone is medium-sized. The chain carries TRBV19 and TRBJ2-2; a possible D gene is TRBD2 (6 bases). In germline, CDR1 is LNHDA, CDR2 SQIVND (reference sequence). The CDR3 has 15 amino acids. V was trimmed by 10 bases and J by 0 bases, leaving 15 bases between them. DNA of the CDR3: TGTGCCACCAAGACCGGAGGGGCGAACACCGGGGAGCTGTTTTTT. This translates into CATKTGGANTGELFF.

The chain recombines TRBV4-1 with TRBJ1-5; D gene uncertain. The CDR3 loop spans 15 amino acids. Per the germline V gene, CDR1 is MGHRA and CDR2 is YSYEKL. Between the trimmed V and J ends, which lost 1 base and 2 bases, there was a span of 9 bases. CDR3 sequence: CASSQVLTGNQPQHF. CDR3 DNA: TGCGCCAGCAGCCAAGTCCTGACTGGCAATCAGCCCCAGCATTTT.

This clone is labeled as medium-sized (0.01 to 0.1%). The chain recombines TRBV5-1 with TRBJ2-5; 9 nucleotides line up with TRBD2. J lost 4 bases, V lost 0 bases, and 1 base had no gene match. Looked up from germline, CDR1 is SGHRS and CDR2 is YFSETQ. This CDR3 region has 14 residues. For the CDR3, the DNA is TGCGCCAGCAGCTTGGCTAGCGGGGTAGAGACCCAGTACTTC. Its translation: CASSLASGVETQYF.

The V gene is TRBV4-2, the J gene TRBJ2-2, with 8 bases lining up with TRBD1. Germline-derived CDR1 and CDR2 are LGHNA and YNFKEQ. V lost 0 bases, J lost 1 base, and 7 bases stayed unmatched. CDR3 length: 18 amino acids. The CDR3 loop reads CASSQDRRTGKNTGELFF. In DNA form, the CDR3 reads TGTGCCAGCAGCCAAGATAGAAGGACAGGGAAGAACACCGGGGAGCTGTTTTTT.

The genes are TRBV2 and TRBJ2-1, with unresolved D. CDR1 is SNHLY, CDR2 FYNNEI, per germline. CDR3 length equals 13 residues. V dropped 6 bases and J dropped 10 bases, with 16 bases sitting between them. This chain's CDR3 is CASSPTPFGEQFF. The CDR3 region has the DNA TGTGCCAGCAGCCCGACCCCGTTTGGCGAGCAGTTCTTC.

The chain couples TRBV19 to TRBJ1-1; D remains unclear. The CDR3 runs to 13 residues. Germline V gene data show CDR1 as LNHDA and CDR2 as SQIVND (reference sequence). Trimming shortened V by 9 bases and J by 3 bases, and 14 bases separated the two germline ends. The CDR3 is CASSLVRDTEAFF. CDR3 in DNA: TGTGCCAGCTCCCTCGTCCGAGACACTGAAGCTTTCTTT.

The chain carries TRBV30 and TRBJ2-1; TRBD1 aligns across 9 bases. The CDR3 has 14 amino acids. From germline, CDR1 is GTSNPN and CDR2 SVGIG (reference sequence). V shed 5 bases, J shed 6 bases, and the junction held 8 bases outside the gene matches. The CDR3 region has the DNA TGTGCCTGGGGACAGGGGTCGGGAGTCAATGAGCAGTTCTTC. Its protein is CAWGQGSGVNEQFF.

This rearrangement joins TRBV4-3 to TRBJ1-6, with no clear D. Germline V gene data show CDR1 as LGHNA and CDR2 as YSLEER. Trimming shortened V by 0 bases and J by 5 bases, and 8 bases separated the two germline ends. This CDR3 contains 15 residues. The CDR3 coding sequence is TGCGCCAGCAGCCAAGAAAATCCGAATAATTCACCCCTCCACTTT. Its translation is CASSQENPNNSPLHF.

The CDR3 protein is CAIREGTGVYEQYF. The CDR3 bases are TGTGCCATCAGAGAAGGGACAGGCGTTTACGAGCAGTACTTC. The V and J genes are TRBV10-3 and TRBJ2-7, with 8 bases lining up with TRBD1. Per germline, CDR1 ENHRY and CDR2 SYGVKD. CDR3 length: 14 amino acids. The junction had 8 bases not matched to a gene; V was cut back by 6 bases and J by 4 bases.

This rearrangement joins TRBV10-2 to TRBJ2-5, with TRBD2 matching 8 bases. J gave up 1 base and V 6 bases, and 7 bases lay outside the gene matches. The CDR3 extends over 15 amino acids. The germline V gene encodes CDR1 WSHSY and CDR2 SAAADI. The CDR3 DNA reads TGCGCCAGCAGGGTAGCGGGGTCACCCCAAGAGACCCAGTACTTC. It specifies CASRVAGSPQETQYF.

This chain uses TRBV28 with TRBJ1-2, with 8 positions matching TRBD1. Germline CDR1 MDHEN, CDR2 SYDVKM. The CDR3 runs 15 residues. V was pared by 8 bases and J by 2 bases, with 10 bases of the junction left unmatched. This chain's CDR3 is CASRRAAGGNYGYTF. CDR3 bases: TGTGCCAGCCGCCGAGCGGCAGGGGGCAACTATGGCTACACCTTC.

This rearrangement joins TRBV5-1 to TRBJ2-7, with D tentatively TRBD2 (6 bases). Trimming pared 3 bases from V and 5 bases from J, leaving 21 bases between. Germline V gene sequence: CDR1 SGHRS, CDR2 YFSETQ. This CDR3 comprises 16 residues. In nucleotides, the CDR3 is TGCGCCAGCAGCTCCGCCGGGGGAGGCGCCCTGGACGAGCAGTACTTC. This encodes CASSSAGGGALDEQYF.

This clone was observed a handful of times. This chain links TRBV2 with TRBJ1-4; no firm D call. The CDR3 consists of 17 residues. Trimming took off 0 bases at V and 5 bases at J, with 16 bases between the two ends. Germline CDR1 SNHLY, CDR2 FYNNEI. The CDR3 loop is CASSEAPERNFNEKLFF. CDR3 DNA sequence: TGTGCCAGCAGTGAAGCGCCGGAACGGAACTTCAATGAAAAACTGTTTTTT.

The rearrangement joins TRBV18 to TRBJ2-7; 7 nucleotides match TRBD1. This CDR3 region has 14 residues. Germline assignment: CDR1 KGHSH and CDR2 LQKENI. With 3 bases clipped from V and 5 bases from J, the junction kept 7 bases outside the gene matches. CDR3 DNA sequence: TGTGCCAGCTCACCGACAGGGAAATCACACGAGCAGTACGTC. It is translated as CASSPTGKSHEQYV.

The chain links TRBV28 to TRBJ1-2; D is unclear. V was trimmed by 6 bases and J by 3 bases, leaving 17 bases between them. The CDR3 sequence is 15 residues long. Germline values: CDR1 MDHEN, CDR2 SYDVKM. The CDR3, as DNA: TGTGCCAGCAGGCGCGACTTGAATGGGTACTATGGCTACACCTTC. As protein: CASRRDLNGYYGYTF.

The J gene is TRBJ1-6, the V gene TRBV7-2; D might be TRBD1 (5 bases). Germline CDR1 SGHTA, CDR2 FQGNSA. This CDR3 comprises 14 residues. V gave up 5 bases and J gave up 10 bases, with 15 bases separating them. CDR3 in DNA: TGTGCCAGCAGCCCACCTCGGGGGGTCTCACCCCTCCACTTT. Translation: CASSPPRGVSPLHF.